This T cell receptor (beta chain) was profiled in a study of T cell responses to AZD1222 COVID-19 vaccine. Clones were sequenced by immunoSEQ multiplex PCR, and TCRdb holds only the in-frame ones, with some missing. The sample has approximately 160,000 clones, about 92% seen once. The V and J ends lost 5 bases and 3 bases respectively, with 10 bases between them. This CDR3 contains 14 residues. The germline V gene has CDR1 SGHTA and CDR2 FQGTGA. The receptor's source is an adult in good health. The chain joins TRBV7-3 to TRBJ2-2, with D perhaps matching TRBD1 (6 bases). Specimen: peripheral blood, collected on day 0 of AZD1222 vaccination. CDR3 loop: CASSPSGDTGELFF. CDR3 bases: TGTGCCAGCAGCCCCTCAGGGGACACCGGGGAGCTGTTTTTT. Drawing the rest from reference TRBV7-3 and TRBJ2-2, the complete variable domain is GAGVSQTPSNKVTEKGKYVELRCDPISGHTALYWYRQSLGQGPEFLIYFQGTGAADDSGLPNDRFFAVRPEGSVSTLKIQRTERGDSAVYLCASSPSGDTGELFFGEGSRLTVL.